Shown below are 21 T cell receptor beta chains from a single sample sequenced in a study of response to subunit inactivated influenza vaccine. TCRdb itself ran the RT-PCR reads through MiXCR, one entry per CDR3 protein. The sample has around 540,000 distinct CDR3 sequences; about 12% are singletons. Sequencing was performed on PBMCs from blood, taken on the day of vaccination. The receptor source for this set is a man aged 50-60 years who received an inactivated influenza vaccine.

This clonotype was found a few times. Written as DNA, the CDR3 is TGTGCCAGCAGTTTACGGGCTTCACCCCTCCACTTT. Translation: CASSLRASPLHF. The chain joins TRBV12-3 or TRBV12-4 to TRBJ1-6, with D unclear. Trimming pared 2 bases from V and 9 bases from J, leaving 5 bases between. The CDR3 totals 12 residues.

This clonotype has just a few counts. The rearrangement joins TRBV6-1 to TRBJ2-5; 8 bases fit TRBD1. The J segment lost 4 bases and the V segment lost 7 bases, leaving 11 bases of the junction unmatched. The CDR3 is 15 residues long. Germline CDR1 reads MNHNS; CDR2 reads SASEGT. CDR3 bases: TGTGCCAGCATGAAGGGGACAGGCTTGAGAGAGACCCAGTACTTC. It encodes CASMKGTGLRETQYF.

The J gene is TRBJ2-1, the V gene TRBV6-2 or TRBV6-3; 8 bases map to TRBD1. The CDR3 is made up of 12 amino acids. Trimming removed 6 bases from V and 13 bases from J; junction bases left unmatched: 8. Germline CDR1 is MNHEY and CDR2 is SVGEGT. The chain's CDR3 is CASRQTGAAQFF. The CDR3 DNA sequence: TGTGCCAGCAGGCAGACAGGGGCCGCTCAGTTCTTC.

The chain employs TRBV20-1 and TRBJ2-1; possibly TRBD2 for D (6 bases). Germline CDR1 DFQATT, CDR2 SNEGSKA (reference sequence). V lost 0 bases and J lost 5, with 17 bases in between. The CDR3 is 16 amino acids. The CDR3 here is CSARDPAGTYDNEQFF. The CDR3 DNA is TGCAGTGCTAGAGACCCCGCCGGGACTTACGACAATGAGCAGTTCTTC.

This clonotype has more than one count but fewer than ten. The chain has TRBV30 and TRBJ2-1; TRBD2 aligns across 9 bases. Germline-derived CDR1 and CDR2 are GTSNPN and SVGIG (reference sequence). V lost 8 bases, J lost 7 bases, and 12 bases stayed unmatched. CDR3 length equals 14 residues. The CDR3 nucleotides are TGTGCCCGATCCAAGGGCGGGGGGGGAAATGAGCAGTTCTTC. Protein: CARSKGGGGNEQFF.

This clonotype was found a few times. This chain uses TRBV20-1 with TRBJ2-1, with TRBD1 matching 8 bases. The CDR3 is 14 amino acids. Germline V gene sequence: CDR1 DFQATT, CDR2 SNEGSKA (reference sequence). V lost 6 bases to trimming and J lost 7 bases; unmatched junction nucleotides: 11. CDR3 DNA sequence: TGCAGTGCCGGACAGGGCAGGAGTAGGAATGAGCAGTTCTTC. Protein product: CSAGQGRSRNEQFF.

The rearrangement links TRBV2 to TRBJ2-7; 9 bases align to TRBD1. The V gene end was trimmed by 6 bases and the J gene end by 5 bases; junction bases not matched to a gene: 5. From germline, CDR1 is SNHLY and CDR2 FYNNEI. This CDR3 contains 13 residues. CDR3 sequence reads: CASSRTGDHEQYF. CDR3 nucleotide sequence: TGTGCCAGCAGCCGGACAGGGGACCACGAGCAGTACTTC.

The V call is TRBV7-8, the J call TRBJ2-7, with 9 bases fitting TRBD1. After removal of 0 bases from V and 3 bases from J, the junction contained 9 bases not matched to a gene. The CDR3 runs to 17 residues. Germline lookup yields CDR1 SGHVS and CDR2 FQNEAQ. This chain's CDR3 is CASSLARTGAHYYEQYF. Here the CDR3 DNA reads TGTGCCAGCAGCTTAGCGAGGACAGGGGCCCACTACTACGAGCAGTACTTC. Together with reference TRBV7-8 and TRBJ2-7, the CDR3 gives the full variable domain: GAGVSQSPRYKVAKRGQDVALRCDPISGHVSLFWYQQALGQGPEFLTYFQNEAQLDKSGLPSDRFFAERPEGSVSTLKIQRTQQEDSAVYLCASSLARTGAHYYEQYFGPGTRLTVT.

CDR3 sequence reads: CASSLGGGPKGQYF. DNA of the CDR3: TGTGCCAGCAGCTTAGGCGGGGGCCCCAAGGGGCAGTACTTC. The rearrangement joins TRBV7-2 to TRBJ2-7, with a weak D call TRBD2 (7 bases). In germline, CDR1 is SGHTA, CDR2 FQGNSA. The CDR3 has 14 residues. V shed 1 base and J shed 9 bases, with 16 bases lying between them. Full variable domain (missing parts from reference TRBV7-2 and TRBJ2-7): GAGVSQSPSNKVTEKGKDVELRCDPISGHTALYWYRQSLGQGLEFLIYFQGNSAPDKSGLPSDRFSAERTGGSVSTLTIQRTQQEDSAVYLCASSLGGGPKGQYFGPGTRLTVT.

This clonotype was detected only a few times. This rearrangement joins TRBV3-1 to TRBJ1-5; possible D gene TRBD1, 5 bases. The V gene's germline CDR1 is LGHDT and CDR2 YNNKEL (reference sequence). CDR3 length equals 16 residues. The V end was cut by 1 base, the J end by 8 bases, with 18 bases between. The CDR3 region is CASSQGGSQGEEPQHF. As DNA, the CDR3 is TGTGCCAGCAGCCAAGGGGGCTCGCAGGGAGAAGAGCCCCAGCATTTT.

CDR3 coding DNA: TGTGCCAGCAGCTTAGGATCACCAGGGGACACCGGGGAGCTGTTTTTT. This sequence encodes CASSLGSPGDTGELFF. This sequence joins TRBV5-4 and TRBJ2-2, with D perhaps matching TRBD1 (6 bases). There are 16 residues in the CDR3. CDR1 SGHNT and CDR2 YYREEE come from the germline V gene (reference sequence). Trimming pared 2 bases from V and 3 bases from J, leaving 14 bases between.

The V gene is TRBV15, the J gene TRBJ2-2, with no clear D. Looked up from germline, CDR1 is LNHNV and CDR2 is YYDKDF (reference sequence). The V and J ends lost 0 bases and 6 bases respectively, with 11 bases between them. The CDR3 is made up of 15 amino acids. The CDR3 DNA is TGTGCCACCAGCAGAGATTCCGTTCGGTCCGGGGAGCTGTTTTTT. It encodes CATSRDSVRSGELFF.

The chain employs TRBV20-1 and TRBJ2-6; D remains unclear. V was pared by 8 bases and J by 0 bases, with 8 bases between. The CDR3 is made up of 13 amino acids. Germline loops: CDR1 DFQATT, CDR2 SNEGSKA (reference sequence). The DNA for the CDR3 is TGCAGTTTCGAGCGCTCTGGGGCCAACGTCCTGACTTTC. Protein: CSFERSGANVLTF.

In this sample, this clonotype turned up many times. J is TRBJ1-1 and V is TRBV5-1; D remains ambiguous. The CDR3 length is 14 residues. Germline V gene lookup returns CDR1 SGHRS and CDR2 YFSETQ. Trimming removed 1 base from V and 2 bases from J, with 9 bases in between. CDR3 sequence reads: CASSLSPTNTEAFF. The CDR3 nucleotides read TGCGCCAGCAGCTTGTCCCCGACTAACACTGAAGCTTTCTTT.

This clonotype was detected only a few times. V is TRBV7-2 and J is TRBJ2-3; 9 nucleotides line up with TRBD1. Trimming took 4 bases from V and 7 from J; bases not matched to a gene: 9. The CDR3 spans 15 residues. The germline gives CDR1 SGHTA, CDR2 FQGNSA. CDR3 residues: CASSSPGQGMNTQYF. CDR3 bases: TGTGCCAGCAGCTCCCCGGGACAGGGAATGAATACGCAGTATTTT. The full variable domain, with the rest looked up from reference TRBV7-2 and TRBJ2-3, is GAGVSQSPSNKVTEKGKDVELRCDPISGHTALYWYRQSLGQGLEFLIYFQGNSAPDKSGLPSDRFSAERTGGSVSTLTIQRTQQEDSAVYLCASSSPGQGMNTQYFGPGTRLTVL.

With regard to this clonotype: The final CDR3 position lacks the conserved phenylalanine or tryptophan, pointing to a likely read error. This rearrangement joins TRBV6-1 to TRBJ2-7; 7 nucleotides line up with TRBD1. The CDR3 spans 13 residues. Germline CDR1 reads MNHNS; CDR2 reads SASEGT. V dropped 6 bases and J dropped 5; count of bases not matched to a gene: 7. The CDR3 spells CASSADRENEQYL. CDR3 DNA sequence: TGTGCCAGCAGCGCCGACAGGGAGAACGAGCAGTACTTA.

This clonotype has a handful of counts. The rearrangement joins TRBV5-1 to TRBJ2-2; 7 nucleotides agree with TRBD1. CDR3 size: 16 residues. The J segment lost 6 bases and the V segment lost 2 bases, leaving 10 bases of the junction unmatched. Per germline, CDR1 SGHRS and CDR2 YFSETQ. CDR3 amino acids: CASSFGGQLIAGELFF. In nucleotides, the CDR3 is TGCGCCAGCAGCTTTGGGGGACAGCTCATCGCCGGGGAGCTGTTTTTT.

This clonotype was counted only a few times. J is TRBJ2-2 and V is TRBV4-3; no reliable D call. Trimming left V 1 base short and J 7 bases short, with 13 bases between. Germline loops: CDR1 LGHNA, CDR2 YSLEER. The CDR3 has 15 amino acids. CDR3 amino acids: CASSQALRRNGELFF. The CDR3 DNA reads TGCGCCAGCAGCCAAGCGCTAAGGCGTAACGGGGAGCTGTTTTTT.

The chain employs TRBV2 and TRBJ1-1; the D gene is possibly TRBD1 (5 bases). V was clipped by 4 bases and J by 6 bases, with 15 bases between them. Germline V lookup: CDR1 SNHLY, CDR2 FYNNEI. The CDR3 has 14 residues. CDR3 sequence: CASSANQGGAEAFF. DNA for the CDR3: TGTGCCAGCAGTGCGAACCAGGGAGGGGCTGAAGCTTTCTTT.

About this clonotype: A much larger clonotype is one base distant, so this may be a read error. The CDR3 protein is CASSNAARSLFMEQFF. CDR3 in DNA: TGTGCCAGCAGTAACGCAGCGAGGAGTCTTTTTATGGAGCAGTTCTTC. The rearrangement links TRBV25-1 to TRBJ2-1; D remains ambiguous. Germline lookup yields CDR1 MGHDK and CDR2 SYGVNS. Trimming took 5 bases from V and 10 from J, leaving 24 bases between them. The CDR3 loop spans 16 amino acids.

This clonotype was recorded a few times. The chain is built from TRBV4-1 and TRBJ2-7; D might be TRBD1 or TRBD2, each matching 5 bases. The germline gives CDR1 MGHRA, CDR2 YSYEKL. V was cut by 1 base and J by 0 bases, with 10 bases left in between. This CDR3 is 15 amino acids long. The CDR3 DNA sequence: TGCGCCAGCAGCCAAGTCGGGGCGAACTCCTACGAGCAGTACTTC. It encodes CASSQVGANSYEQYF.